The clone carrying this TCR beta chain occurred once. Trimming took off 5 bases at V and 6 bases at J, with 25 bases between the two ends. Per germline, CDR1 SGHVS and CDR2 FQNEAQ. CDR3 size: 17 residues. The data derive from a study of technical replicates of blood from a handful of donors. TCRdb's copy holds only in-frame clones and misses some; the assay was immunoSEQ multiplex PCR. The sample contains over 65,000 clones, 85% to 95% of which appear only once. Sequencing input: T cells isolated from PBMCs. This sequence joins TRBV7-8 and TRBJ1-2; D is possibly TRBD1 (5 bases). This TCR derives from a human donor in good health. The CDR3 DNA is TGTGCCAGCAGCCCTAGGAGGGACCGACCCCCCCTAGATGGCTACACCTTC. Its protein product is CASSPRRDRPPLDGYTF.